This TCR beta chain was captured in a study of tumor-infiltrating lymphocytes in primary liver carcinoma. Turning to the study itself: By surgical resection, the patients were treated for their primary liver carcinoma. Subjects consisted of male and female patients aged 30 to 69 years. Tumor stage was T1-T3 N0M0, and tumor size was roughly 4 to 10 cm across. Samples gave roughly 3.65 to 8 million productive TCRbeta reads, similar across tissue types.

Reverse transcription of approximately 0.55 ug total RNA with a constant-region primer produced TCR beta cDNA. Generation of the TCR beta libraries relied on three nested multiplex PCR rounds using slightly modified ARM-PCR. The first two PCR rounds, around 10 cycles each, used TRBV1-TRBV30 forward primers and a C-beta reverse primer. TCRdb recomputed calls from the multiplex PCR reads with MiXCR, one row per CDR3 protein. The sample lists some 320,000 distinct CDR3 sequences; 65% were seen once. In addition to blood RNA drawn from unsorted whole blood, germline DNA was extracted. The CDR3 is made up of 15 amino acids. CDR1 SGHRS and CDR2 YFSETQ come from the germline V gene. Trimming pared 4 bases from V and 5 bases from J, leaving 19 bases between.

The sample was peripheral blood. The chain joins TRBV5-1 to TRBJ2-7; no definite D call. This sequence was found in a man aged 35-49 years with primary liver carcinoma and hepatitis B virus infection. The CDR3 DNA follows: TGCGCCAGCAGCGCAACGACCGCGCGTCAGGACGAGCAGTACTTC. Translation gives CASSATTARQDEQYF.